Included here is one T cell receptor (beta chain) sequence, with context. Its antigen is as yet unknown. The germline V gene encodes CDR1 SGHAT and CDR2 FQNNGV. This CDR3 comprises 16 residues. V shed 1 base and J 2 bases; nucleotides not matched to a gene: 5. This sample stems from a study of cytomegalovirus exposure and HLA in healthy donors. Overall study findings and caveats: By HLA locus, TCR association rates varied in a later analysis, with DRB1 showing the most and HLA-C the fewest. A later analysis by the authors found several of the most significant clusters apparently linked to common viral pathogens. On later analysis, the bulk of CMV-associated TCR beta chains appeared to be HLA-restricted. The listing of fewer than 200 TCR beta chains classed them as cytomegalovirus-associated.

This PCR relied on a set of 60 Vbeta primers and 13 Jbeta primers. Only in-frame clones appear in the TCRdb table, and some are missing; sequencing was by immunoSEQ multiplex PCR. The sample yields under 70,000 clones, about 70% seen once. The receptor was isolated from a woman younger than 45 in good health and CMV-seronegative. The chain joins TRBV11-2 to TRBJ2-3; 8 bases are a match to TRBD2. Material: PBMCs. The CDR3 DNA is TGTGCCAGCAGCTTAGTCGGGGGGGCCCCCACAGATACGCAGTATTTT. Its protein is CASSLVGGAPTDTQYF.